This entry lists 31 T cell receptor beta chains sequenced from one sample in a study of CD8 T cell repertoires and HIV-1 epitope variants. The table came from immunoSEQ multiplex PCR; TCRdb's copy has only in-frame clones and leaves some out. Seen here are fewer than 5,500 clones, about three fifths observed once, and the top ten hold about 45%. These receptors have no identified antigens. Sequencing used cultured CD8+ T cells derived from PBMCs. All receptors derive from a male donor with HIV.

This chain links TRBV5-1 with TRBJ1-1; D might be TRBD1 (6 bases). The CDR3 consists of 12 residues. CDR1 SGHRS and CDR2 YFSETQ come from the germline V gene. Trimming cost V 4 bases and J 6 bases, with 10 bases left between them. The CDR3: CASSGGAAEAFF. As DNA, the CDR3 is TGCGCCAGCAGCGGGGGGGCCGCTGAAGCTTTCTTT.

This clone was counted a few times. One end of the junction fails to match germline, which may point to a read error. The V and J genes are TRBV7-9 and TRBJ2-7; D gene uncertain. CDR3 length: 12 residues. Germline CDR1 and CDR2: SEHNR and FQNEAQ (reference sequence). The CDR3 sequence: CASSLESSEEYF. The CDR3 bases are TGTGCCAGCAGCTTAGAGTCTTCCGAGGAGTACTTC.

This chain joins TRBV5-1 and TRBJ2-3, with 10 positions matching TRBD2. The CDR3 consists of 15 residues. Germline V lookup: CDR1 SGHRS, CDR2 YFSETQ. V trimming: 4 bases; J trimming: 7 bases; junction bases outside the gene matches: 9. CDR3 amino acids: CASSEPGLAQHTQYF. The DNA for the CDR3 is TGCGCCAGCAGCGAACCGGGACTAGCGCAACATACGCAGTATTTT.

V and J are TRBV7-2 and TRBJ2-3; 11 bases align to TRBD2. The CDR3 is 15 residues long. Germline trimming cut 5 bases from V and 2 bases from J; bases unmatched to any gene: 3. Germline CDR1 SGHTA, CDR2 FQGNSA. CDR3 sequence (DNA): TGTGCCAGCAGCGAGACTAGCGGGGACACAGATACGCAGTATTTT. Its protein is CASSETSGDTDTQYF.

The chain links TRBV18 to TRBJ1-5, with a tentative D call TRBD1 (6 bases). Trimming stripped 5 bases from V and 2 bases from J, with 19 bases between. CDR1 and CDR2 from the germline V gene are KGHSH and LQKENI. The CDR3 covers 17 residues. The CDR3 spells CASSSPEQGFGNQPQHF. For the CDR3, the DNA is TGTGCCAGCTCATCCCCCGAACAGGGCTTCGGCAATCAGCCCCAGCATTTT.

The chain's CDR3 is CASIGLRETQYF. CDR3 nucleotides: TGTGCCAGCATTGGGTTACGGGAGACCCAGTACTTC. V usage is TRBV7-9 and J usage is TRBJ2-5; no clear D. Germline V gene data show CDR1 as SEHNR and CDR2 as FQNEAQ (reference sequence). V gave up 7 bases and J gave up 5 bases, with 11 bases separating them. This CDR3 region has 12 residues.

CDR3 sequence reads: CASSQEGRQSNNSPLHF. The CDR3 DNA reads as TGCGCCAGCAGCCAAGAGGGAAGGCAGTCGAATAATTCACCCCTCCACTTT. The V and J genes are TRBV4-3 and TRBJ1-6, with unresolved D. From germline, CDR1 is LGHNA and CDR2 YSLEER. The length of the CDR3 is 17 residues. The V gene lost 0 bases and the J gene lost 5 bases, with 14 bases spanning the gap.

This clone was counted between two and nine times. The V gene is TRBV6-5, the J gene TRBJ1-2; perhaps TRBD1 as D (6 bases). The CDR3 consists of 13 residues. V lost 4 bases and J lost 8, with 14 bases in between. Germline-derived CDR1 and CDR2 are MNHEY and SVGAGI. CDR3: CASSSSGAYGYTF. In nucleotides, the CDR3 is TGTGCCAGCAGTTCATCAGGGGCATACGGCTACACCTTC.

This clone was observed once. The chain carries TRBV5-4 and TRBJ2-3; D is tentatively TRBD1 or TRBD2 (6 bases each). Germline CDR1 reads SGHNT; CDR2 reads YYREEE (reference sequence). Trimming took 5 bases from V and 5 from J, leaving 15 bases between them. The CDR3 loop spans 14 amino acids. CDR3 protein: CASSEWGAGDTQYF. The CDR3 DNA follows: TGTGCCAGCAGTGAGTGGGGGGCTGGAGATACGCAGTATTTT.

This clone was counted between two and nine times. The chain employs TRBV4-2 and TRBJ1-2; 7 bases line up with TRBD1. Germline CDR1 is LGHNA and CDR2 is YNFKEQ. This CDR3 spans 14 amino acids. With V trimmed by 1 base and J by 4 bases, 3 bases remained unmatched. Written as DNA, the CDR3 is TGTGCCAGCAGCCAAGTGAGGGACAGCTATGGCTACACCTTC. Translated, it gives CASSQVRDSYGYTF.

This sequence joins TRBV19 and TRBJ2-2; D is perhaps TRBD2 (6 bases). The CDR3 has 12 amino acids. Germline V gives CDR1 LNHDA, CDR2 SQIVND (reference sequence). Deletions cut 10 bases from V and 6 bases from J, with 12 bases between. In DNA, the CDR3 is TGTGCCACTACCTGGGGGGCCGGGGAGCTGTTTTTT. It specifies CATTWGAGELFF.

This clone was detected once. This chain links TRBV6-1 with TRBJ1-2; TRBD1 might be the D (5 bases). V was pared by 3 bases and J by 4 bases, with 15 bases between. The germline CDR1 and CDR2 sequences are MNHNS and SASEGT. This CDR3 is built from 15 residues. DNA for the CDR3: TGTGCCAGCAGTGACAGGTTGCAGGGAGGCTATGGCTACACCTTC. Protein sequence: CASSDRLQGGYGYTF.

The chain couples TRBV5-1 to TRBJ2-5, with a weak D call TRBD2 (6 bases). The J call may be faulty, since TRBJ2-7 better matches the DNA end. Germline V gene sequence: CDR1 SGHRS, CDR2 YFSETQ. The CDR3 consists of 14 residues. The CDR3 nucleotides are TGCGCCAGCAGCCGCACCCCGGAGGGTAACGAGCAGTACTTC. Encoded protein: CASSRTPEGNEQYF.

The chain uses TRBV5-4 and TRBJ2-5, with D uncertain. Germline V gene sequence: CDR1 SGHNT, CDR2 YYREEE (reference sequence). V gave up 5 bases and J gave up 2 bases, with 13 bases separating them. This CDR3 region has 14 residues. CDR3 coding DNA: TGTGCCAGCAGTTTAGACTGGGATCAAGAGACCCAGTACTTC. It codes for CASSLDWDQETQYF.

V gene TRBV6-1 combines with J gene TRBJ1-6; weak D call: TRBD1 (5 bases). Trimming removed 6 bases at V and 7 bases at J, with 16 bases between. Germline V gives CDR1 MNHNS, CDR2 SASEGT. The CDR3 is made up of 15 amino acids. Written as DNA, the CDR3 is TGTGCCAGCAGCTGGCAGGGTTATCTAAATTCACCCCTCCACTTT. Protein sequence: CASSWQGYLNSPLHF.

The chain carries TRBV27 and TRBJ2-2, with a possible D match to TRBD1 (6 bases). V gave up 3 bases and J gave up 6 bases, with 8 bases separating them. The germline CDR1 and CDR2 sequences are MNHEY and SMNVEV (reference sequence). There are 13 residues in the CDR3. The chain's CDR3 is CASSFKGAGELFF. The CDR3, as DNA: TGTGCCAGCAGTTTTAAGGGGGCCGGGGAGCTGTTTTTT.

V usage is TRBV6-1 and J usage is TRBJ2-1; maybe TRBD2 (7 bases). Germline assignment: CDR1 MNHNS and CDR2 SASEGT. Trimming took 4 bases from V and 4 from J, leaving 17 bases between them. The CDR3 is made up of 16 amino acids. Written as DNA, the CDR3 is TGTGCCAGCAGTGCTACGGGTCGGGGGGCTTACAATGAGCAGTTCTTC. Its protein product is CASSATGRGAYNEQFF.

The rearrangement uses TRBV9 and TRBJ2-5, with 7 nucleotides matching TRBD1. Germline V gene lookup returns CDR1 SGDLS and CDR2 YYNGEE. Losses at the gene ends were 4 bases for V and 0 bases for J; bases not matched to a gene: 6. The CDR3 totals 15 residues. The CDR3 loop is CASSPYGQDQETQYF. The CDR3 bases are TGTGCCAGCAGCCCCTACGGACAGGACCAAGAGACCCAGTACTTC. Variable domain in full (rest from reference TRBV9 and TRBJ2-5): DSGVTQTPKHLITATGQRVTLRCSPRSGDLSVYWYQQSLDQGLQFLIQYYNGEERAKGNILERFSAQQFPDLHSELNLSSLELGDSALYFCASSPYGQDQETQYFGPGTRLLVL.

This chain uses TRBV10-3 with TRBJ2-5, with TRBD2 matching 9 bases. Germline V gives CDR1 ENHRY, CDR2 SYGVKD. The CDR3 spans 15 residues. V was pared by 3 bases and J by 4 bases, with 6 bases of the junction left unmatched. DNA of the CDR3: TGTGCCATCAGTGACCCAGCGGGAGGTGGAGAGACCCAGTACTTC. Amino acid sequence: CAISDPAGGGETQYF.

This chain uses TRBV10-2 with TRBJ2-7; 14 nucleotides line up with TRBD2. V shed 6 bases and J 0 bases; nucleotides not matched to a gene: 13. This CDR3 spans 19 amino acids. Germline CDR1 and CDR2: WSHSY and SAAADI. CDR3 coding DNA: TGCGCCAGCAGCGCCCCCCCCGGGACTAGCGGGAGAAGCTCCTACGAGCAGTACTTC. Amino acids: CASSAPPGTSGRSSYEQYF.

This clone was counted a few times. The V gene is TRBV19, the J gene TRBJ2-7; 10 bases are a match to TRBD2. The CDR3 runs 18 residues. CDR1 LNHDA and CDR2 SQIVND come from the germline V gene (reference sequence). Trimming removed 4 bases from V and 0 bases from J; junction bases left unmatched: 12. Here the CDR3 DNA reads TGTGCCAGTAGTACTCACGCTGGACTAGCGGAAAGCTCCTACGAGCAGTACTTC. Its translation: CASSTHAGLAESSYEQYF. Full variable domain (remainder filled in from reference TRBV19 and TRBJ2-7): DGGITQSPKYLFRKEGQNVTLSCEQNLNHDAMYWYRQDPGQGLRLIYYSQIVNDFQKGDIAEGYSVSREKKESFPLTVTSAQKNPTAFYLCASSTHAGLAESSYEQYFGPGTRLTVT.

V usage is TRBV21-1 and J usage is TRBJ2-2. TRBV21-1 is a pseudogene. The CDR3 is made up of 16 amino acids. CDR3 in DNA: TGTGCCAGCAGCTGGAAAGGGACCGGGAACACCGGGGAGCTGTTTTTT. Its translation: CASSWKGTGNTGELFF.

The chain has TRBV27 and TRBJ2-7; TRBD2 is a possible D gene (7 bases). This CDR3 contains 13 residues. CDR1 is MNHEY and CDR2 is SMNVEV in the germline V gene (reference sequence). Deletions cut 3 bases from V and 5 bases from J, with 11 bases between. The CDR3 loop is CASSFGGGDEQYF. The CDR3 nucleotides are TGTGCCAGCAGTTTTGGAGGGGGGGACGAGCAGTACTTC.

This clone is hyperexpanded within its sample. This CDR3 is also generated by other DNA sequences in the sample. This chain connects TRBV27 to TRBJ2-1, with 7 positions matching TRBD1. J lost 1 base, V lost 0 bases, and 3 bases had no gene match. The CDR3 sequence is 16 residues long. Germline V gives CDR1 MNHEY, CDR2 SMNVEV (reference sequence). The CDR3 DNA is TGTGCCAGCAGTTTATCACAGGGGATATCCTACAATGAGCAGTTCTTC. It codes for CASSLSQGISYNEQFF.

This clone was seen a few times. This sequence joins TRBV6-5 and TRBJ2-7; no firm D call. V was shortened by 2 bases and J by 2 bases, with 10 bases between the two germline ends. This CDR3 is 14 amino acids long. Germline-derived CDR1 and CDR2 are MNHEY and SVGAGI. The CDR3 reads CASSYAPLAYEQYF. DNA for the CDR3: TGTGCCAGCAGTTACGCGCCTTTGGCCTACGAGCAGTACTTC.

This CDR3 reads CASGLVSNEQFF. The CDR3 nucleotides read TGTGCCAGTGGCTTAGTGTCCAATGAGCAGTTCTTC. The chain uses TRBV19 and TRBJ2-1; D call uncertain. The germline V and J ends were trimmed by 8 bases and 6 bases, with 11 bases remaining between them. The CDR3 extends over 12 amino acids. Germline CDR1 and CDR2: LNHDA and SQIVND (reference sequence).

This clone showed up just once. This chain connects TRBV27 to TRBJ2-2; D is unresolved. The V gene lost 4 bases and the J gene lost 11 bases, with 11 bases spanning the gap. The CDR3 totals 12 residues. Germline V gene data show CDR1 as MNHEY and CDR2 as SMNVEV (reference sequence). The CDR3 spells CASSYDGSELFF. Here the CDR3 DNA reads TGTGCCAGCAGTTACGATGGAAGTGAGCTGTTTTTT.

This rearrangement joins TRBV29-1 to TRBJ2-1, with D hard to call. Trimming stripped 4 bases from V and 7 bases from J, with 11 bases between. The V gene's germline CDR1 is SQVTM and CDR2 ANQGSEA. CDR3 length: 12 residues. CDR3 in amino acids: CSVAQPGNEQFF. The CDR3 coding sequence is TGCAGCGTTGCCCAACCCGGTAATGAGCAGTTCTTC.

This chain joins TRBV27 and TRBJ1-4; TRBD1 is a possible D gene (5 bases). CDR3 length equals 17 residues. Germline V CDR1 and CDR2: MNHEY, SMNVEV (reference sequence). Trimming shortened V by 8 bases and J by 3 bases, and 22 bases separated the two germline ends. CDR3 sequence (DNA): TGTGCCAGCGCCTTTAGAGGGTTGGGACGGGCTAATGAAAAACTGTTTTTT. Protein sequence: CASAFRGLGRANEKLFF.

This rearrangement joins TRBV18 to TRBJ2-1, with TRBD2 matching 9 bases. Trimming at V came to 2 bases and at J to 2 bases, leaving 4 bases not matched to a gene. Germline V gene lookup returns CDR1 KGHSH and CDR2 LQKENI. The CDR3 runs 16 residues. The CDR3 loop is CASSPVAGDPYNEQFF. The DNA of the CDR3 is TGTGCCAGCTCACCAGTAGCGGGAGACCCCTACAATGAGCAGTTCTTC. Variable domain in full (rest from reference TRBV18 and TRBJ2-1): NAGVMQNPRHLVRRRGQEARLRCSPMKGHSHVYWYRQLPEEGLKFMVYLQKENIIDESGMPKERFSAEFPKEGPSILRIQQVVRGDSAAYFCASSPVAGDPYNEQFFGPGTRLTVL.

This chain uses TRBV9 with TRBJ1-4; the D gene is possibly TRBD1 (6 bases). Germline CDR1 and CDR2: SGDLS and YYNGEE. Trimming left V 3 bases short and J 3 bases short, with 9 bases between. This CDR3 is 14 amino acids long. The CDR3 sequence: CASSEQGANEKLFF. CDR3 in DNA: TGTGCCAGCAGCGAACAGGGAGCTAATGAAAAACTGTTTTTT.